The next 19 T cell receptor beta chains were all read from a single sample in a study of T-cell memory formation after mild COVID-19. TCRdb passed the 5' RACE reads through MiXCR, listing each CDR3 protein once. In the table there are about 180,000 distinct CDR3 sequences, approximately 17% of which are singletons. The specimen was PBMCs or a T cell subset sorted from them (not recorded which). These TCRs come from a man aged 18 to 30 who had mild COVID-19 (a few samples of this study predate the infection). Cell type and time point are not known.

This clonotype was seen only a few times. This chain joins TRBV4-3 and TRBJ2-2; no reliable D call. The CDR3 runs 14 residues. Germline V gene lookup returns CDR1 LGHNA and CDR2 YSLEER. With 6 bases removed from V and 1 base from J, the gap between germline ends came to 9 bases. The CDR3 spells CASSRTMNTGELFF. CDR3 DNA: TGCGCCAGCAGTCGGACCATGAACACCGGGGAGCTGTTTTTT.

The chain combines TRBV5-1 with TRBJ1-1; D unclear. The CDR3 has 13 amino acids. CDR1 and CDR2 from the germline V gene are SGHRS and YFSETQ. V was shortened by 6 bases and J by 1 base, with 10 bases between the two germline ends. CDR3 protein: CASTLYRNTEAFF. In DNA form, the CDR3 reads TGCGCCAGCACACTCTACAGGAACACTGAAGCTTTCTTT.

J is TRBJ2-1 and V is TRBV9, with 9 nucleotides matching TRBD2. The germline V gene encodes CDR1 SGDLS and CDR2 YYNGEE. This CDR3 comprises 16 residues. V trimming: 0 bases; J trimming: 3 bases; junction bases outside the gene matches: 4. CDR3 sequence (DNA): TGTGCCAGCAGCGTAGTAGTGACTAGCGGCTACAATGAGCAGTTCTTC. It encodes CASSVVVTSGYNEQFF.

Worth noting for this clonotype: Compared with germline, one end of the junction differs, possibly owing to a read error. The V call is TRBV29-1, the J call TRBJ1-2; D uncertain. Germline V lookup: CDR1 SQVTM, CDR2 ANQGSEA. There are 14 residues in the CDR3. CDR3 protein: CSVQEAAGNYGYTF. CDR3 coding DNA: TGCAGCGTTCAAGAGGCGGCAGGCAACTATGGCTACACCTTC.

The rearrangement joins TRBV5-1 to TRBJ2-7; D unresolved. Per the germline V gene, CDR1 is SGHRS and CDR2 is YFSETQ. V was shortened by 0 bases and J by 2 bases, with 9 bases between the two germline ends. The length of the CDR3 is 14 residues. The CDR3 coding sequence is TGCGCCAGCAGCTTGGAGGGCAGACCCTACGAGCAGTACTTC. As protein: CASSLEGRPYEQYF.

The rearrangement joins TRBV5-1 to TRBJ2-1; TRBD2 matches 15 bases. This CDR3 region has 16 residues. Unmatched junction bases numbered 9, after V lost 4 bases and J lost 10 bases. Germline V CDR1 and CDR2: SGHRS, YFSETQ. This CDR3 is CASSQEPGTSGGEQFF. The CDR3 bases are TGCGCCAGCAGCCAAGAGCCAGGGACTAGCGGGGGGGAGCAGTTCTTC. Combining the CDR3 with reference TRBV5-1 and TRBJ2-1 gives the whole variable domain KAGVTQTPRYLIKTRGQQVTLSCSPISGHRSVSWYQQTPGQGLQFLFEYFSETQRNKGNFPGRFSGRQFSNSRSEMNVSTLELGDSALYLCASSQEPGTSGGEQFFGPGTRLTVL.

This clonotype has just a few counts. This chain connects TRBV2 to TRBJ2-5, with 10 bases lining up with TRBD2. V lost 6 bases, J lost 5 bases, and 12 bases stayed unmatched. The CDR3 sequence is 16 residues long. Germline assignment: CDR1 SNHLY and CDR2 FYNNEI. This CDR3 reads CASSETSGVMGETQYF. The CDR3 nucleotides are TGTGCCAGCAGCGAAACTAGCGGGGTGATGGGCGAGACCCAGTACTTC.

The chain recombines TRBV6-2 or TRBV6-3 with TRBJ2-7; 9 bases align to TRBD1. Germline loops: CDR1 MNHEY, CDR2 SVGEGT. This CDR3 spans 15 amino acids. J gave up 3 bases and V 6 bases, and 9 bases lay outside the gene matches. The chain's CDR3 is CASSRLGTGNYEQYF. The CDR3 DNA is TGTGCCAGCAGCCGATTAGGGACAGGGAACTACGAGCAGTACTTC.

This clonotype has a handful of counts. The chain uses TRBV10-3 and TRBJ2-5, with TRBD1 matching 8 bases. J gave up 4 bases and V 10 bases, and 8 bases lay outside the gene matches. Per the germline V gene, CDR1 is ENHRY and CDR2 is SYGVKD. The CDR3 is made up of 13 amino acids. The CDR3, as DNA: TGTGCCACCAACTCCGGACAGGGAGAGACCCAGTACTTC. This codes for CATNSGQGETQYF.

The chain uses TRBV20-1 and TRBJ2-3; TRBD2 aligns across 9 bases. From germline, CDR1 is DFQATT and CDR2 SNEGSKA (reference sequence). The CDR3 is made up of 15 amino acids. V was pared by 1 base and J by 1 base, with 3 bases of the junction left unmatched. The CDR3 here is CSARGLAGRTDTQYF. The CDR3 DNA is TGCAGTGCTAGAGGGCTAGCGGGGCGCACAGATACGCAGTATTTT.

V and J are TRBV28 and TRBJ2-2; D call uncertain. This CDR3 is 13 amino acids long. From germline, CDR1 is MDHEN and CDR2 SYDVKM. The V end lost 7 bases, the J end lost 4 bases, and 10 bases lay between the germline ends. The DNA for the CDR3 is TGTGCCAGCACTCTGCTGGCCACCGGGGAGCTGTTTTTT. The encoded protein is CASTLLATGELFF. Full variable domain (remainder filled in from reference TRBV28 and TRBJ2-2): DVKVTQSSRYLVKRTGEKVFLECVQDMDHENMFWYRQDPGLGLRLIYFSYDVKMKEKGDIPEGYSVSREKKERFSLILESASTNQTSMYLCASTLLATGELFFGEGSRLTVL.

The V call is TRBV28, the J call TRBJ1-1, with TRBD1 identical over 8 bases. CDR1 is MDHEN, CDR2 SYDVKM, per germline. After removal of 3 bases from V and 1 base from J, the junction contained 4 bases not matched to a gene. The CDR3 spans 15 residues. In nucleotides, the CDR3 is TGTGCCAGCAGTTTCGGGACAGGAGCGAACACTGAAGCTTTCTTT. It translates to CASSFGTGANTEAFF.

The V call is TRBV12-3 or TRBV12-4, the J call TRBJ1-4, with TRBD1 matching over 7 bases. Losses at the gene ends were 6 bases for V and 0 bases for J; bases not matched to a gene: 4. The CDR3 has 15 residues. CDR3 coding DNA: TGTGCCAGCAGCCCCGGGACAGCAACTAATGAAAAACTGTTTTTT. Protein sequence: CASSPGTATNEKLFF.

This clonotype appeared many times. The genes are TRBV20-1 and TRBJ2-3, with D uncertain. The CDR3 runs 13 residues. The germline V gene has CDR1 DFQATT and CDR2 SNEGSKA (reference sequence). Trimming left V 3 bases short and J 5 bases short, with 12 bases between. The CDR3 DNA reads as TGCAGTGCTAGTAGAGCCCCGATAGATACGCAGTATTTT. Translation gives CSASRAPIDTQYF.

The chain couples TRBV4-2 to TRBJ2-5; TRBD2 might be the D (6 bases). From germline, CDR1 is LGHNA and CDR2 YNFKEQ. The CDR3 sequence is 15 residues long. The V and J ends lost 1 base and 4 bases respectively, with 13 bases between them. CDR3 sequence reads: CASSQGGDLRETQYF. The DNA of the CDR3 is TGTGCCAGCAGCCAAGGAGGGGACTTGAGAGAGACCCAGTACTTC.

This clonotype was counted only a few times. The chain uses TRBV4-3 and TRBJ1-2, with TRBD1 as a possible D gene (5 bases). Germline V lookup: CDR1 LGHNA, CDR2 YSLEER. Trimming stripped 0 bases from V and 8 bases from J, with 19 bases between. CDR3 length equals 16 residues. The CDR3 loop is CASSQDFTGAFRGYTF. In nucleotides, the CDR3 is TGCGCCAGCAGCCAAGACTTTACCGGGGCCTTCCGCGGCTACACCTTC.

A few counts support this clonotype. The CDR3 here is CASSPGTGSSYEQYV. CDR3 bases: TGTGCCAGCAGTCCCGGGACAGGAAGCTCCTACGAGCAGTACGTC. The chain is built from TRBV28 and TRBJ2-7; TRBD1 matches at 8 bases. The CDR3 is 15 residues long. Germline loops: CDR1 MDHEN, CDR2 SYDVKM. V shed 5 bases, J shed 0 bases, and the junction held 6 bases outside the gene matches.

V and J are TRBV7-2 and TRBJ2-5; 10 nucleotides match TRBD2. Germline lookup yields CDR1 SGHTA and CDR2 FQGNSA. This CDR3 has 16 amino acids. After removal of 0 bases from V and 2 bases from J, the junction contained 3 bases not matched to a gene. In DNA, the CDR3 is TGTGCCAGCAGCTTAGCGCGGGGACTAGCGCAAGAGACCCAGTACTTC. Its protein is CASSLARGLAQETQYF.

V is TRBV12-5 and J is TRBJ2-2; D gene ambiguous. Per germline, CDR1 LGHNT and CDR2 FRNRAP. The V and J ends lost 2 bases and 8 bases respectively, with 12 bases between them. This CDR3 spans 14 amino acids. The CDR3 sequence: CASGLSLSAGELFF. In nucleotides, the CDR3 is TGTGCTAGTGGTTTGTCCCTATCTGCTGGGGAGCTGTTTTTT.